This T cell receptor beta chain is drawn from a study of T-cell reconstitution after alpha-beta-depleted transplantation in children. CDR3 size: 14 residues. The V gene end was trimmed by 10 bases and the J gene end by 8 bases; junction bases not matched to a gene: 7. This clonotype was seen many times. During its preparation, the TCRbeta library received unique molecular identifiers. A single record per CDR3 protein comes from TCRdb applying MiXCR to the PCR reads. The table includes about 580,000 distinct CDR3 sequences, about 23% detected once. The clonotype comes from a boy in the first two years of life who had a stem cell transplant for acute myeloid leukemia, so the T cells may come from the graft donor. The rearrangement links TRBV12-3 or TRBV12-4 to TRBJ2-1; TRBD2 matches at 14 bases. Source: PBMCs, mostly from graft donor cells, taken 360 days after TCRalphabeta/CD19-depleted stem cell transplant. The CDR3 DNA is TGTGCCACTCGGCGACTAGCGGGGGGGGATGAGCAGTTCTTC. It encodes CATRRLAGGDEQFF.